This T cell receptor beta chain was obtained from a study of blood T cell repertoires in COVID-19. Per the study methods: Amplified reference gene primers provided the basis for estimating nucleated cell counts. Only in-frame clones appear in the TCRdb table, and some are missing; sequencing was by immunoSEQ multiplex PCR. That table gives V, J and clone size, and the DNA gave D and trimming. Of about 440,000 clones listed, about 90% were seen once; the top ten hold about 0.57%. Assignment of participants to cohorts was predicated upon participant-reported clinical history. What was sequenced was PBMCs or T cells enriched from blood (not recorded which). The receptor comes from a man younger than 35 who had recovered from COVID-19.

CDR3 bases: TGTGCCAGCAGCTTCGGACTCGGACAGGTTGGCCAAGAGACCCAGTACTTC. As protein: CASSFGLGQVGQETQYF. J is TRBJ2-5 and V is TRBV7-8; 7 bases match TRBD1. The CDR3 runs 17 residues. CDR1 is SGHVS, CDR2 FQNEAQ, per germline. The V gene end was trimmed by 3 bases and the J gene end by 1 base; junction bases not matched to a gene: 11.